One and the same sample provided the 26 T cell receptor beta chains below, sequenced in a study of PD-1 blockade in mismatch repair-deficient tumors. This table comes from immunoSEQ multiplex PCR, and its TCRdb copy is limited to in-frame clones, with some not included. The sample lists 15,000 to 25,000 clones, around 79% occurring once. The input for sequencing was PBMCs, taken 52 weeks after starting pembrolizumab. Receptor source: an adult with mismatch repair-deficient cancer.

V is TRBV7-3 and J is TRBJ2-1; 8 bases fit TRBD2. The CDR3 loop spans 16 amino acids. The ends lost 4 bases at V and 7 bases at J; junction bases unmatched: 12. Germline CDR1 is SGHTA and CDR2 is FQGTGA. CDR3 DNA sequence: TGTGCCAGCAGCTCCGGACTAGCTAGAGTGGAGAATGAGCAGTTCTTC. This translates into CASSSGLARVENEQFF. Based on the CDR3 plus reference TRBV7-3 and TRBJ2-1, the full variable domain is GAGVSQTPSNKVTEKGKYVELRCDPISGHTALYWYRQSLGQGPEFLIYFQGTGAADDSGLPNDRFFAVRPEGSVSTLKIQRTERGDSAVYLCASSSGLARVENEQFFGPGTRLTVL.

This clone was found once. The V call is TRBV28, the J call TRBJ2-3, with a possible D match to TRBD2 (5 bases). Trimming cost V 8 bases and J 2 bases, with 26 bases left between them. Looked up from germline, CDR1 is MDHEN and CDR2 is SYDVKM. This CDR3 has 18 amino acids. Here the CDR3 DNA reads TGTGCCAGCCCCTCTAGCCGAGCCGGGCCAGCGGCCACAGATACGCAGTATTTT. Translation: CASPSSRAGPAATDTQYF. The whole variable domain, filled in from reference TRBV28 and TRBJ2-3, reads DVKVTQSSRYLVKRTGEKVFLECVQDMDHENMFWYRQDPGLGLRLIYFSYDVKMKEKGDIPEGYSVSREKKERFSLILESASTNQTSMYLCASPSSRAGPAATDTQYFGPGTRLTVL.

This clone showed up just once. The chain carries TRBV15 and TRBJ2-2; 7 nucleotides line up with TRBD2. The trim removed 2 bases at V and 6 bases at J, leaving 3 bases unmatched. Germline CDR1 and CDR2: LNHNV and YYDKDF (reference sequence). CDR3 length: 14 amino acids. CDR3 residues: CATSRNAGAGELFF. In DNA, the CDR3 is TGTGCCACCAGCAGAAACGCGGGAGCCGGGGAGCTGTTTTTT.

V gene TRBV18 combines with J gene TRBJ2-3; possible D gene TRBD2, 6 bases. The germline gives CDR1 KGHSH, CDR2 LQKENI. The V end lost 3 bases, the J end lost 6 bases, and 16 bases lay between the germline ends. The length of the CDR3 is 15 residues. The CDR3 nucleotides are TGTGCCAGCTCACCTTCTAGCGCCGGTAGGGATACGCAGTATTTT. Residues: CASSPSSAGRDTQYF. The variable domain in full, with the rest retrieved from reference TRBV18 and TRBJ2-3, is NAGVMQNPRHLVRRRGQEARLRCSPMKGHSHVYWYRQLPEEGLKFMVYLQKENIIDESGMPKERFSAEFPKEGPSILRIQQVVRGDSAAYFCASSPSSAGRDTQYFGPGTRLTVL.

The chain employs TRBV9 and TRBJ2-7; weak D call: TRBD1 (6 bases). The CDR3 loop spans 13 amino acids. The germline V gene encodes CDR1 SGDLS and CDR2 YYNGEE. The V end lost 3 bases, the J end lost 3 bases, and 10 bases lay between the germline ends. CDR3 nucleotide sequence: TGTGCCAGCAGCGAAGGGACAAACTACGAGCAGTACTTC. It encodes CASSEGTNYEQYF.

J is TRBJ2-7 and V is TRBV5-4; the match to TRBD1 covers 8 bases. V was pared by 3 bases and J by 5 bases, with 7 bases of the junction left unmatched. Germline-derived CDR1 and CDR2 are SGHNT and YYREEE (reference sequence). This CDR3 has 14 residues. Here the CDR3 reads CASSSMDRAHEQYF. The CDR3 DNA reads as TGTGCCAGCAGCTCAATGGACAGGGCCCACGAGCAGTACTTC.

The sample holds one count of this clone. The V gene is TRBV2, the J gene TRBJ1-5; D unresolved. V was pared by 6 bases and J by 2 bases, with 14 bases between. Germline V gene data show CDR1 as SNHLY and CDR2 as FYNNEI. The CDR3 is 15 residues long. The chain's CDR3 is CASRFDYRGNQPQHF. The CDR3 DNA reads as TGTGCCAGCAGATTTGACTATAGAGGCAATCAGCCCCAGCATTTT.

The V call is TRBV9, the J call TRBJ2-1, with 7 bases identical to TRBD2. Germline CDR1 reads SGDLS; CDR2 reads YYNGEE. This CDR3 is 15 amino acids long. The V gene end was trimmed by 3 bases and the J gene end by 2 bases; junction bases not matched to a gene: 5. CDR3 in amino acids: CASSGGGLTYNEQFF. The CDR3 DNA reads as TGTGCCAGCAGCGGGGGGGGACTGACCTACAATGAGCAGTTCTTC.

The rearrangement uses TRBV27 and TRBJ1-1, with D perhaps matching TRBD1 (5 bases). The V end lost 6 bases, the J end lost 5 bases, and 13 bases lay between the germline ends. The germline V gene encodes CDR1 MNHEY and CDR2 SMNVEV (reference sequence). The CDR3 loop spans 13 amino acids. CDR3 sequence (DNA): TGTGCCAGCAGCCTGGGGCACGGTACTGAAGCTTTCTTT. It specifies CASSLGHGTEAFF.

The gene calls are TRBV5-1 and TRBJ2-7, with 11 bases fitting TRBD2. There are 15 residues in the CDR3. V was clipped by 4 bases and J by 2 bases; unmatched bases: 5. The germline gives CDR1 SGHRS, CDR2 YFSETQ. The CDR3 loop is CASSAQLAGAYEQYF. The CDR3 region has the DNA TGCGCCAGCAGCGCCCAACTAGCGGGAGCCTACGAGCAGTACTTC.

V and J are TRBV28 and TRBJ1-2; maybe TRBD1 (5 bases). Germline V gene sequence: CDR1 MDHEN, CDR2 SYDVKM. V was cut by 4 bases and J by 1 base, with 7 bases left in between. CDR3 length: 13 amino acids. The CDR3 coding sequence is TGTGCCAGCAGTTACAGGAATAACTATGGCTACACCTTC. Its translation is CASSYRNNYGYTF.

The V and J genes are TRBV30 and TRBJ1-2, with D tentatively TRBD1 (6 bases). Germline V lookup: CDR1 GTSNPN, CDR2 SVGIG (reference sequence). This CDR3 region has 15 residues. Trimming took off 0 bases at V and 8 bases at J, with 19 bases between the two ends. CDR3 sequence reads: CAWSVSWTAEVGYTF. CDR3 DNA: TGTGCCTGGAGTGTATCGTGGACAGCGGAGGTCGGCTACACCTTC.

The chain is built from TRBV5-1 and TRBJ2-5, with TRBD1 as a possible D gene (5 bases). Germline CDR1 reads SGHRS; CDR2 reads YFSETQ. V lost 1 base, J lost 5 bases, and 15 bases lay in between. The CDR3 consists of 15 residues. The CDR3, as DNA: TGCGCCAGCAGCTTGCTTGCGGCAGGGCGTGAGACCCAGTACTTC. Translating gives CASSLLAAGRETQYF. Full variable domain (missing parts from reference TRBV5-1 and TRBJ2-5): KAGVTQTPRYLIKTRGQQVTLSCSPISGHRSVSWYQQTPGQGLQFLFEYFSETQRNKGNFPGRFSGRQFSNSRSEMNVSTLELGDSALYLCASSLLAAGRETQYFGPGTRLLVL.

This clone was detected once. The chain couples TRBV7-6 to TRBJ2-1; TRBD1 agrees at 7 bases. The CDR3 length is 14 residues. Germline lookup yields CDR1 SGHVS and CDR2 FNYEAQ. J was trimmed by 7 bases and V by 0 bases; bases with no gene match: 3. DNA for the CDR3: TGTGCCAGCAGCTTAGCGTACAGGGGAAATGAGCAGTTCTTC. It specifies CASSLAYRGNEQFF.

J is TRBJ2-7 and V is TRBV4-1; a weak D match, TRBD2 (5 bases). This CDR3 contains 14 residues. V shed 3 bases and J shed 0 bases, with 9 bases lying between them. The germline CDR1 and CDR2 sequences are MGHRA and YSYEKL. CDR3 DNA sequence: TGCGCCAGCAGCCACTTAGCGAACTCCTACGAGCAGTACTTC. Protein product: CASSHLANSYEQYF.

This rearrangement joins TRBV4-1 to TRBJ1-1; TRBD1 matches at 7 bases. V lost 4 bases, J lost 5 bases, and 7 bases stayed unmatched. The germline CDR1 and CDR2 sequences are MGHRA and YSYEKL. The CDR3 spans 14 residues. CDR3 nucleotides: TGCGCCAGCAGCCGGGACAGAGGATGGACTGAAGCTTTCTTT. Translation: CASSRDRGWTEAFF.

The CDR3 loop reads CASSLTGSGTVEQYF. The CDR3, as DNA: TGTGCCAGCTCACTGACGGGTAGCGGGACGGTCGAGCAGTACTTC. This chain joins TRBV18 and TRBJ2-7, with 8 bases fitting TRBD2. V trimming: 4 bases; J trimming: 6 bases; junction bases outside the gene matches: 11. Germline V gives CDR1 KGHSH, CDR2 LQKENI. The CDR3 is made up of 15 amino acids.

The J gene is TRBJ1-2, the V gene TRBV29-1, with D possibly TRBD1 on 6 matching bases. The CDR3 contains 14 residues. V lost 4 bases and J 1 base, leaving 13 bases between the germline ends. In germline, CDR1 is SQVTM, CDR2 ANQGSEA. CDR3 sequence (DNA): TGCAGCGTTGGACAGGACCGAGTTAACTATGGCTACACCTTC. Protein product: CSVGQDRVNYGYTF.

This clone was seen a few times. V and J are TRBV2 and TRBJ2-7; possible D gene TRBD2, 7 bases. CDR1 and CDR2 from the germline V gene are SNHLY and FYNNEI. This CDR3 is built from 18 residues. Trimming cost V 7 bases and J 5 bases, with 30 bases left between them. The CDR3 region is CASTGRGAGGGGRNEQYF. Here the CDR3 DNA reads TGTGCCAGCACCGGTAGGGGGGCCGGGGGAGGCGGGAGAAACGAGCAGTACTTC.

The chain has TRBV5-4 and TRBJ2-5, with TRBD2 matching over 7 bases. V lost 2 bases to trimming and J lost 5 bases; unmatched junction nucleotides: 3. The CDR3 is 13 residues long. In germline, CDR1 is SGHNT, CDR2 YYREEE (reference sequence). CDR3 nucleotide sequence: TGTGCCAGCAGCTTCTTTAGCGGGGAGACCCAGTACTTC. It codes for CASSFFSGETQYF.

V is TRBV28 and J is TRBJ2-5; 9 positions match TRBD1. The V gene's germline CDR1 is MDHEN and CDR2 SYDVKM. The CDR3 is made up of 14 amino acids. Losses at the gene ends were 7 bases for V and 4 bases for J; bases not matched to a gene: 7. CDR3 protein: CASIPGQGGETQYF. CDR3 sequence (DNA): TGTGCCAGCATCCCGGGACAGGGTGGAGAGACCCAGTACTTC.

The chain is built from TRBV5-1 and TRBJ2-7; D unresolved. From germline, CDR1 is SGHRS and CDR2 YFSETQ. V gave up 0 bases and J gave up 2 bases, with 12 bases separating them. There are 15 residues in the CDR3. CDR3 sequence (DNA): TGCGCCAGCAGCTTGGCGGCAGGCTTTCCCTACGAGCAGTACTTC. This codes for CASSLAAGFPYEQYF.

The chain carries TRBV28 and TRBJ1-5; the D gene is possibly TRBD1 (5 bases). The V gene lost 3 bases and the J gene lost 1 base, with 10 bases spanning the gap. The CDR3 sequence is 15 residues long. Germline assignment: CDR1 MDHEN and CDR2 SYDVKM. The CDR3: CASSFRGGSNQPQHF. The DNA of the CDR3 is TGTGCCAGCAGTTTTAGGGGAGGCAGCAATCAGCCCCAGCATTTT. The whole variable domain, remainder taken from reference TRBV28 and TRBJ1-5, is DVKVTQSSRYLVKRTGEKVFLECVQDMDHENMFWYRQDPGLGLRLIYFSYDVKMKEKGDIPEGYSVSREKKERFSLILESASTNQTSMYLCASSFRGGSNQPQHFGDGTRLSIL.

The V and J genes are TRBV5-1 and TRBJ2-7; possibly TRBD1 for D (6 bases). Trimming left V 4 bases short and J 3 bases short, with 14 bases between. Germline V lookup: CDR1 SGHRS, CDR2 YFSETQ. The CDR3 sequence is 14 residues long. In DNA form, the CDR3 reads TGCGCCAGCAGCGGGACCCAGGGGAACTACGAGCAGTACTTC. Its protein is CASSGTQGNYEQYF.

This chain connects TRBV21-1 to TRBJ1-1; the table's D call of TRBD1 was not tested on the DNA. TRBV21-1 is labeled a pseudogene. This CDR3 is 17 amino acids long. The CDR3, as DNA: TGTGCCAGCAGCAAAGCTTGCCAGGGAATTACGAACACTGAAGCTTTCTTT. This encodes CASSKACQGITNTEAFF.

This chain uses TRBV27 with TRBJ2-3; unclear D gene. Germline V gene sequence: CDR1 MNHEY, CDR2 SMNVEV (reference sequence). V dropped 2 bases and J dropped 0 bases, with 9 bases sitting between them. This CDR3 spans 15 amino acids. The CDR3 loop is CASSLVLSSTDTQYF. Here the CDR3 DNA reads TGTGCCAGCAGTTTAGTGTTATCTAGCACAGATACGCAGTATTTT.